This TCR beta chain appears in the sequencing data of a study of OX40 agonist ivuxolimab in advanced cancers. Overall study context: As their treatment, patients were administered ivuxolimab, an agonistic anti-OX40 (CD134) antibody. Partial responses, seen in three patients, involved one hepatocellular carcinoma and two cutaneous melanomas. Notes on the study in general: Certain nonresponders additionally had low normalized T-cell clonal expansion. Blood T cells, both CD4+ and CD8+, expanded clonally by week 6 at 0.1 to 3.0 mg/kg.

Per germline, CDR1 SGHRS and CDR2 YFSETQ. Trimming removed 0 bases from V and 8 bases from J, with 14 bases in between. The CDR3 is 15 residues long. Sequencing was performed with immunoSEQ multiplex PCR; in TCRdb, only in-frame clones are kept and a portion is missing. The sample yields tens of thousands of clones, around 85% seen once. Comments on this clone: Its specificity is not known.

V and J are TRBV5-1 and TRBJ1-4; TRBD1 is a possible D gene (5 bases). This material consisted of CD4+ or CD8+ T cells sorted from blood, taken in a trial of the OX40 agonist ivuxolimab. The sequence was collected from an adult with an advanced solid tumor such as melanoma, head and neck, liver or kidney cancer. CDR3 DNA sequence: TGCGCCAGCAGCTTGGAAACAGGACGAGGCGAAAAACTGTTTTTT. It is translated as CASSLETGRGEKLFF.